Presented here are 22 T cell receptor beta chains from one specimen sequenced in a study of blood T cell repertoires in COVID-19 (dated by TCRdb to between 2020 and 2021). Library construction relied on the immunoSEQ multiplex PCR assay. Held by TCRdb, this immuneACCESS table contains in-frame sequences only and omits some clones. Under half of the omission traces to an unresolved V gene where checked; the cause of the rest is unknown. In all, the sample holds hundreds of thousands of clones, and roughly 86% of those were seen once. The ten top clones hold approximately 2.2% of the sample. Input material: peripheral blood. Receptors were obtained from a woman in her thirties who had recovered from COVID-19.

The CDR3 DNA reads TGCGCCAGCAGCCCTGGGACAGGCAACTATGGCTACACCTTC. It yields the protein CASSPGTGNYGYTF. This sequence joins TRBV5-1 and TRBJ1-2; 8 bases match TRBD1. V lost 4 bases and J lost 2; bases outside the gene matches: 4. Germline V gene lookup returns CDR1 SGHRS and CDR2 YFSETQ. There are 14 residues in the CDR3. Full variable domain (rest looked up from reference TRBV5-1 and TRBJ1-2): KAGVTQTPRYLIKTRGQQVTLSCSPISGHRSVSWYQQTPGQGLQFLFEYFSETQRNKGNFPGRFSGRQFSNSRSEMNVSTLELGDSALYLCASSPGTGNYGYTFGSGTRLTVV.

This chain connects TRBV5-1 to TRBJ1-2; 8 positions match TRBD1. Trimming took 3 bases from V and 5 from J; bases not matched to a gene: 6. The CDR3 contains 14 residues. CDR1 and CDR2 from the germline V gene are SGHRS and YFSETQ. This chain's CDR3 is CASSSQGELYGYTF. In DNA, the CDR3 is TGCGCCAGCAGCTCACAGGGGGAACTATATGGCTACACCTTC.

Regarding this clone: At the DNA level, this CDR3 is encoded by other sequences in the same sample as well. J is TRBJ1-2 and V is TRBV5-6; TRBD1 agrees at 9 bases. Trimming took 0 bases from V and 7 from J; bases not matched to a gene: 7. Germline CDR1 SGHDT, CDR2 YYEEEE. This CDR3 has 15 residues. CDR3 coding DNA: TGTGCCAGCAGCTTGGCCGGGACAGGGACGTTTGGCTACACCTTC. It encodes CASSLAGTGTFGYTF.

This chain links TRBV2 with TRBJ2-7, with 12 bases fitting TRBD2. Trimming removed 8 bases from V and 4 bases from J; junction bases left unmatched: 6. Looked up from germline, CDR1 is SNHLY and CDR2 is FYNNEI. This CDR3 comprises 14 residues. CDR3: CASLLAGGYYEQYF. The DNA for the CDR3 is TGTGCCAGCTTACTAGCGGGAGGCTATTACGAGCAGTACTTC.

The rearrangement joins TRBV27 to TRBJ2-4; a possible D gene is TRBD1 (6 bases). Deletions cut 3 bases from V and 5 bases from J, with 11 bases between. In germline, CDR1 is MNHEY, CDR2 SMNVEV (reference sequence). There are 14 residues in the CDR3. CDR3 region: CASSFQGPENIQYF. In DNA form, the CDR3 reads TGTGCCAGCAGTTTTCAGGGGCCTGAAAACATTCAGTACTTC.

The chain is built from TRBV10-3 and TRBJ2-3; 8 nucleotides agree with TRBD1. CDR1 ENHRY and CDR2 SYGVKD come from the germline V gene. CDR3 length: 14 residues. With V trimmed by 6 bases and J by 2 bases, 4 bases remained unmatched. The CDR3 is CAIRDRVTTDTQYF. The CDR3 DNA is TGTGCCATCAGGGACAGGGTTACCACAGATACGCAGTATTTT.

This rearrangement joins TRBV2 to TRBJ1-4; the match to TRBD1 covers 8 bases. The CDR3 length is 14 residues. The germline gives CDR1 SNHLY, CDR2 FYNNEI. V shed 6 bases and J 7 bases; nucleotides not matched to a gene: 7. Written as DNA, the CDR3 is TGTGCCAGCAGGCTGGAGACAGGGGTTGAAAAACTGTTTTTT. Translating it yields CASRLETGVEKLFF.

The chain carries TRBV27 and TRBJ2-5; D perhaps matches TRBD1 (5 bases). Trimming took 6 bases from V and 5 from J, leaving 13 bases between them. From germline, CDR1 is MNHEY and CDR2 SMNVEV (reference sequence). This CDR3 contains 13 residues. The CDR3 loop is CASSSGNWETQYF. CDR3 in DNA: TGTGCCAGCAGCTCAGGGAACTGGGAGACCCAGTACTTC.

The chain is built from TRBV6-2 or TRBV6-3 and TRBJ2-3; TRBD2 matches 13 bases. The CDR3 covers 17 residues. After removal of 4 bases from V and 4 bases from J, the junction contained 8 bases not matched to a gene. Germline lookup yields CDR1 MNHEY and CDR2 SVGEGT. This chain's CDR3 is CASSSAGLAGVPDTQYF. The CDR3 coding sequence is TGTGCCAGCAGTTCTGCCGGACTAGCGGGAGTTCCAGATACGCAGTATTTT.

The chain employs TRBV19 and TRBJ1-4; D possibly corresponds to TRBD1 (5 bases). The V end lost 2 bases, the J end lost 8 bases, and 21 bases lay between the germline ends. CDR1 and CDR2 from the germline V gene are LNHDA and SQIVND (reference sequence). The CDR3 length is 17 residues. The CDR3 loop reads CASSIRVQAGPREKLFF. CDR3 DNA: TGTGCCAGTAGTATAAGAGTTCAGGCAGGGCCTCGGGAAAAACTGTTTTTT.

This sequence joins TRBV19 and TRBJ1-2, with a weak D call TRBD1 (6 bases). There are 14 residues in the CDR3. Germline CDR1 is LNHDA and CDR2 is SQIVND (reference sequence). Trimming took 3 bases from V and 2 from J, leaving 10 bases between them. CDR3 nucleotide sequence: TGTGCCAGTAGTATCACGGACAGAAACTATGGCTACACCTTC. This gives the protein CASSITDRNYGYTF.

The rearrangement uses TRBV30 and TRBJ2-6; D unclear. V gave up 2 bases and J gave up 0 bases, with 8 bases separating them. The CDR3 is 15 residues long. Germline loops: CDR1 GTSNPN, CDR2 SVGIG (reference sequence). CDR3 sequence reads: CAWSPISSGANVLTF. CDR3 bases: TGTGCCTGGAGTCCTATTAGCTCTGGGGCCAACGTCCTGACTTTC.

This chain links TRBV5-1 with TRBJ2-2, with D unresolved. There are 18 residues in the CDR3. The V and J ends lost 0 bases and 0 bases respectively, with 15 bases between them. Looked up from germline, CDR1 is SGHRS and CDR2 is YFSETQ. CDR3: CASSLEHRVGANTGELFF. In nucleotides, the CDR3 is TGCGCCAGCAGCTTGGAACACAGAGTCGGCGCGAACACCGGGGAGCTGTTTTTT.

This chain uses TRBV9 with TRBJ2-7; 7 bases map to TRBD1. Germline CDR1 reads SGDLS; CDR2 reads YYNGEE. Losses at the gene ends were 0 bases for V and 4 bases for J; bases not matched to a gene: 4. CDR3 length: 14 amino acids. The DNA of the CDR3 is TGTGCCAGCAGCGTAGGGAACAGGGGATACGAGCAGTACTTC. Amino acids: CASSVGNRGYEQYF.

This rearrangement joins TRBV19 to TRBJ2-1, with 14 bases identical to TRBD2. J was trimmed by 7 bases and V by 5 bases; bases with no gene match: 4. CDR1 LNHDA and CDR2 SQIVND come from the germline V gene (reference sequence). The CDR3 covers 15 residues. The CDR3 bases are TGTGCCAGTAGTTTGGGACTAGCGGGAGTGAATGAGCAGTTCTTC. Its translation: CASSLGLAGVNEQFF. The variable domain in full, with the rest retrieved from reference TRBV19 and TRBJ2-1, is DGGITQSPKYLFRKEGQNVTLSCEQNLNHDAMYWYRQDPGQGLRLIYYSQIVNDFQKGDIAEGYSVSREKKESFPLTVTSAQKNPTAFYLCASSLGLAGVNEQFFGPGTRLTVL.

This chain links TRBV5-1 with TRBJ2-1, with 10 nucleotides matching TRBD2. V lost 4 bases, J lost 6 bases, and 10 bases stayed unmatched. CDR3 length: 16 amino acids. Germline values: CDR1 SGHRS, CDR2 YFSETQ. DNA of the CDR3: TGCGCCAGCAGCCAATTGAGCGGGAGGGCCGGCAATGAGCAGTTCTTC. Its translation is CASSQLSGRAGNEQFF.

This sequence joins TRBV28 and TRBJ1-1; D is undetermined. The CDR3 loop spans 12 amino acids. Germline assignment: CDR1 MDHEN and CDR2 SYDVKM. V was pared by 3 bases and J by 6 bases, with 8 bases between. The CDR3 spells CASSFYESEAFF. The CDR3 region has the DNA TGTGCCAGCAGTTTCTATGAATCTGAAGCTTTCTTT.

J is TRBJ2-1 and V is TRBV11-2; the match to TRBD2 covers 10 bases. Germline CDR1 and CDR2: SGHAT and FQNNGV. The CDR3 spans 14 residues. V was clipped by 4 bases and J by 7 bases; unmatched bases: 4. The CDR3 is CASSYTSGENEQFF. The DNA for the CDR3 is TGTGCCAGCAGCTATACTAGCGGGGAGAATGAGCAGTTCTTC.

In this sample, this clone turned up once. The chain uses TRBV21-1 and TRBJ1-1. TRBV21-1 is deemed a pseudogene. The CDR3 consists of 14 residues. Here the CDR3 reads CASSKGERGTEAFF. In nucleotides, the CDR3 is TGTGCCAGCAGCAAAGGGGAGAGAGGCACTGAAGCTTTCTTT.

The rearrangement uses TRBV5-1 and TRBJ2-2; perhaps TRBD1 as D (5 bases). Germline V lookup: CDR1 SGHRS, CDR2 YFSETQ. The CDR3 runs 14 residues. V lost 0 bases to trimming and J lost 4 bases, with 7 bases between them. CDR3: CASSLGTFTGELFF. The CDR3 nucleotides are TGCGCCAGCAGCTTGGGGACATTCACCGGGGAGCTGTTTTTT.

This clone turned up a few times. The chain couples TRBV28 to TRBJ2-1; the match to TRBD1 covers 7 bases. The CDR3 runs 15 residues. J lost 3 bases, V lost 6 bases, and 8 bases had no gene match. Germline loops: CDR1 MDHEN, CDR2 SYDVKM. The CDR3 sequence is CASSATRGFYNEQFF. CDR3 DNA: TGTGCCAGCAGCGCTACCAGGGGGTTCTACAATGAGCAGTTCTTC.

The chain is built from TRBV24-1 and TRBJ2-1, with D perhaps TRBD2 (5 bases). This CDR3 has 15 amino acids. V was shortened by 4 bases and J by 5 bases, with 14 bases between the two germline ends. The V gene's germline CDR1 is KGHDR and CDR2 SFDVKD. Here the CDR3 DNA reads TGTGCCACCAGTGACTCACTAGGGCTAGACAATGAGCAGTTCTTC. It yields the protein CATSDSLGLDNEQFF.